The 5 T cell receptor beta chains given below trace back to one sample, sequenced in a study of immune evolution from preneoplasia to lung adenocarcinoma. Repertoires were generated with immunoSEQ multiplex PCR, while TCRdb's copy carries only in-frame clones and drops some. The table records about 5,000 clones, about four fifths of them present only once. What was sequenced was FFPE adjacent normal lung tissue. Receptors originate from a donor aged 70 or over with lung adenocarcinoma.

CDR3: CASSLRAGQNQPQHF. In nucleotides, the CDR3 is TGTGCCAGCAGCTTGCGGGCAGGCCAAAATCAGCCCCAGCATTTT. J is TRBJ1-5 and V is TRBV5-6; D remains unclear. Germline V gene lookup returns CDR1 SGHDT and CDR2 YYEEEE. V dropped 1 base and J dropped 4 bases, with 12 bases sitting between them. The CDR3 covers 15 residues.

The V and J genes are TRBV30 and TRBJ2-5, with TRBD1 identical over 8 bases. The V gene end was trimmed by 4 bases and the J gene end by 7 bases; junction bases not matched to a gene: 2. Germline CDR1 and CDR2: GTSNPN and SVGIG (reference sequence). This CDR3 has 11 residues. The CDR3 coding sequence is TGTGCCTGGATGACAGGGGTGACCCAGTACTTC. Encoded protein: CAWMTGVTQYF.

This clone is labeled as large. This same CDR3 is encoded by further DNA sequences in the sample. The V and J genes are TRBV28 and TRBJ1-2, with a possible D match to TRBD1 (5 bases). Germline-derived CDR1 and CDR2 are MDHEN and SYDVKM. The V gene lost 3 bases and the J gene lost 11 bases, with 13 bases spanning the gap. The CDR3 runs to 12 residues. The CDR3 is CASSFSRVEYTF. The CDR3 DNA reads as TGTGCCAGCAGTTTCTCCAGGGTGGAGTACACCTTC.

The gene calls are TRBV19 and TRBJ1-1; unclear D gene. From germline, CDR1 is LNHDA and CDR2 SQIVND (reference sequence). Trimming removed 4 bases at V and 1 base at J, with 7 bases between. The CDR3 extends over 13 amino acids. CDR3 in DNA: TGTGCCAGTAGTAAACTGACGAACACTGAAGCTTTCTTT. Amino acid sequence: CASSKLTNTEAFF.

The J gene is TRBJ2-3, the V gene TRBV11-2; no firm D call. Per germline, CDR1 SGHAT and CDR2 FQNNGV. The V and J ends lost 8 bases and 1 base respectively, with 16 bases between them. The CDR3 contains 15 residues. The CDR3 coding sequence is TGTGCCAGCGCGAAGTCCGGGTTTGGCACAGATACGCAGTATTTT. Translation gives CASAKSGFGTDTQYF. Combining the CDR3 with reference TRBV11-2 and TRBJ2-3 gives the whole variable domain EAGVAQSPRYKIIEKRQSVAFWCNPISGHATLYWYQQILGQGPKLLIQFQNNGVVDDSQLPKDRFSAERLKGVDSTLKIQPAKLEDSAVYLCASAKSGFGTDTQYFGPGTRLTVL.